The rows below give T cell receptor beta chains drawn from one sample of a study of T cell responses to AZD1222 COVID-19 vaccine. Generated by immunoSEQ multiplex PCR, the TCRdb table keeps only in-frame clones and is missing some. The sample consists of tens of thousands of clones, 85% to 90% of them appearing once. Sequenced material: peripheral blood, taken 28 days after the second AZD1222 dose. These receptors all stem from an adult who received the AZD1222 COVID-19 vaccine. CDR3s include the opening cysteine and the closing phenylalanine or tryptophan. D genes are given only for firm matches. Size is stated for part of the rows, as once, few or many counts, or as a class when the clone is expanded.

clone size,J gene,D gene,V gene,CDR3 protein,CDR3 DNA
once,TRBJ1-6,-,TRBV9,CASSVGTLGGNSPLHF,TGTGCCAGCAGCGTCGGGACCCTAGGGGGGAATTCACCCCTCCACTTT
-,TRBJ1-2,-,TRBV19,CASSIRARESYGYTF,TGTGCCAGTAGCATAAGGGCCAGGGAGAGCTATGGCTACACCTTC
-,TRBJ2-1,-,TRBV27,CASSPRVQGYNEQFF,TGTGCCAGCAGTCCTCGGGTGCAAGGTTACAATGAGCAGTTCTTC
-,TRBJ1-1,TRBD1,TRBV3-1/TRBV3-2,CASSLTGSTEAFF,TGTGCCAGCAGTCTGACAGGGAGCACTGAAGCTTTCTTT
-,TRBJ1-3,-,TRBV7-8,CASSFYRTSGNTIYF,TGTGCCAGCAGCTTCTACCGGACCTCTGGAAACACCATATATTTT
-,TRBJ2-2,-,TRBV4-1,CASSQVAGANTGELFF,TGCGCCAGCAGCCAAGTTGCAGGGGCGAACACCGGGGAGCTGTTTTTT
-,TRBJ2-2,-,TRBV19,CASSIGPTRLFF,TGTGCCAGTAGTATAGGGCCTACCCGGCTGTTTTTT
once,TRBJ1-2,TRBD1,TRBV28,CASSLPGQGYGYTF,TGTGCCAGCAGTCTCCCCGGACAGGGCTATGGCTACACCTTC
-,TRBJ1-6,TRBD1,TRBV6-5,CASSRQGVRGSPLHF,TGTGCCAGCAGTCGACAGGGGGTTCGCGGTTCACCCCTCCACTTT
-,TRBJ2-1,-,TRBV15,CATSRDRGTPPFF,TGTGCCACCAGCAGAGATCGCGGGACTCCCCCGTTCTTC
-,TRBJ2-2,-,TRBV5-6,CASSPGRAGELFF,TGTGCCAGCAGCCCCGGACGGGCCGGGGAGCTGTTTTTT
-,TRBJ1-5,-,TRBV6-5,CASRSGYGGQPQHF,TGTGCCAGCAGGTCAGGGTATGGGGGTCAGCCCCAGCATTTT
-,TRBJ1-5,-,TRBV12-3/TRBV12-4,CASKQTGNQPQHF,TGTGCCAGCAAGCAGACTGGGAATCAGCCCCAGCATTTT
-,TRBJ2-7,TRBD2,TRBV19,CASGVNWRGAYEQYF,TGTGCCAGTGGAGTCAACTGGCGGGGGGCCTACGAGCAGTACTTC
-,TRBJ2-4,TRBD2,TRBV19,CASRRLAGALAKNIQYF,TGTGCCAGTAGGAGACTAGCGGGAGCCCTAGCCAAAAACATTCAGTACTTC
-,TRBJ2-2,-,TRBV28,CASSLNRQGGSGELFF,TGTGCCAGCAGTTTAAATCGGCAGGGTGGGTCCGGGGAGCTGTTTTTT
-,TRBJ1-1,-,TRBV27,CASRTHAGTEAFF,TGTGCCAGCAGAACTCACGCGGGTACTGAAGCTTTCTTT
-,TRBJ2-1,TRBD2,TRBV13,CASSSPGLAGSEQFF,TGTGCCAGCAGCTCGCCGGGACTAGCGGGATCTGAGCAGTTCTTC
-,TRBJ2-3,-,TRBV11-2,CASSLEGRTSTDTQYF,TGTGCCAGCAGCTTAGAAGGGCGGACTAGCACAGATACGCAGTATTTT
-,TRBJ2-2,TRBD1,TRBV24-1,CATSDGGQPGELFF,TGTGCCACCAGTGATGGGGGACAGCCCGGGGAGCTGTTTTTT
-,TRBJ2-1,-,TRBV7-2,CALGALDEQFF,TGTGCTCTGGGGGCTCTCGATGAGCAGTTCTTC
-,TRBJ1-3,-,TRBV10-3,CAISDWTANTIYF,TGTGCCATCAGTGACTGGACAGCAAACACCATATATTTT
-,TRBJ1-1,TRBD1,TRBV7-9,CASSPDRGSNTEAFF,TGTGCCAGCAGCCCGGACAGGGGGTCGAACACTGAAGCTTTCTTT